This paragraph reports one T cell receptor beta chain. Data came from immunoSEQ multiplex PCR; TCRdb stores just in-frame clones and leaves some out. Altogether about 52,000 clones are present, roughly 92% being singletons, with the ten largest covering 0.35% to 0.45%. The CDR3 is made up of 16 amino acids. The V and J ends lost 4 bases and 5 bases respectively, with 20 bases between them. The germline CDR1 and CDR2 sequences are MNHEY and SMNVEV (reference sequence). These data belong to a study of T cell changes during pregnancy in multiple sclerosis. Sequenced here: CD4+ T cells from peripheral blood mononuclear cells, sampled before pregnancy. The genes are TRBV27 and TRBJ1-1, with D perhaps matching TRBD1 (6 bases). The sequence was collected from a female donor with multiple sclerosis, enrolled in a pregnancy study. CDR3 amino acids: CASSSLRGPIGTEAFF. The CDR3 region has the DNA TGTGCCAGCAGTTCCCTCAGGGGCCCAATAGGGACTGAAGCTTTCTTT.